The 22 T cell receptor beta chains below come from one sample, sequenced in a study of CD8+ T cells in alopecia areata. RNA extraction was followed by reverse transcription into cDNA, which acted as the sequencing template. Data came from immunoSEQ multiplex PCR; TCRdb stores just in-frame clones and leaves some out. Of more than 95,000 clones in the sample, about 40% were seen once. The sequenced sample was CD4+ T cells sorted from blood. These receptors were obtained from a human donor with alopecia areata.

In this sample, this clone turned up a few times. V gene TRBV5-1 combines with J gene TRBJ2-1; the D gene is possibly TRBD2 (5 bases). Germline assignment: CDR1 SGHRS and CDR2 YFSETQ. The CDR3 is 17 amino acids. V was cut by 2 bases and J by 0 bases, with 15 bases left in between. CDR3 protein: CASSLGRSGNSYNEQFF. In DNA, the CDR3 is TGCGCCAGCAGCTTAGGTCGAAGCGGAAACTCCTACAATGAGCAGTTCTTC.

V usage is TRBV29-1 and J usage is TRBJ2-1; TRBD1 might be the D (6 bases). CDR3 length equals 13 residues. Germline assignment: CDR1 SQVTM and CDR2 ANQGSEA. V gave up 8 bases and J gave up 5 bases, with 16 bases separating them. This CDR3 reads CSQTGRGDNEQFF. The CDR3 nucleotides read TGCAGCCAGACGGGCAGGGGTGACAATGAGCAGTTCTTC.

The V call is TRBV4-1, the J call TRBJ2-5; TRBD1 matches 10 bases. The V gene end was trimmed by 1 base and the J gene end by 2 bases; junction bases not matched to a gene: 13. Germline assignment: CDR1 MGHRA and CDR2 YSYEKL. The CDR3 spans 19 residues. The CDR3 region is CASSQGLFQGQGRQETQYF. CDR3 nucleotide sequence: TGCGCCAGCAGCCAAGGGCTCTTTCAGGGACAGGGGCGACAAGAGACCCAGTACTTC.

This clone was seen a few times. The chain carries TRBV29-1 and TRBJ1-2, with no clear D. CDR1 is SQVTM and CDR2 is ANQGSEA in the germline V gene. This CDR3 spans 12 amino acids. Trimming left V 4 bases short and J 5 bases short, with 11 bases between. CDR3 DNA sequence: TGCAGCGTTGTTCCCGCAGATTATGGCTACACCTTC. Its protein product is CSVVPADYGYTF. The full variable domain, in which reference TRBV29-1 and TRBJ1-2 provide the parts outside the CDR3, is SAVISQKPSRDICQRGTSLTIQCQVDSQVTMMFWYRQQPGQSLTLIATANQGSEATYESGFVIDKFPISRPNLTFSTLTVSNMSPEDSSIYLCSVVPADYGYTFGSGTRLTVV.

To note about this clone: Distinct nucleotide sequences in the sample also encode this CDR3. This sequence joins TRBV18 and TRBJ2-5, with D perhaps given as TRBD1 or TRBD2 (5 bases each). The CDR3 sequence is 12 residues long. V was clipped by 2 bases and J by 4 bases, with 5 bases between them. Germline V lookup: CDR1 KGHSH, CDR2 LQKENI. CDR3 coding DNA: TGTGCCAGCTCACCAGGGGGAGAGACCCAGTACTTC. Encoded protein: CASSPGGETQYF. Full variable domain (missing parts from reference TRBV18 and TRBJ2-5): NAGVMQNPRHLVRRRGQEARLRCSPMKGHSHVYWYRQLPEEGLKFMVYLQKENIIDESGMPKERFSAEFPKEGPSILRIQQVVRGDSAAYFCASSPGGETQYFGPGTRLLVL.

This chain connects TRBV5-1 to TRBJ1-1, with D possibly TRBD1 on 5 matching bases. The CDR3 covers 15 residues. Germline V CDR1 and CDR2: SGHRS, YFSETQ. V was shortened by 5 bases and J by 7 bases, with 21 bases between the two germline ends. CDR3 loop: CASSPGHVSIGEAFF. DNA of the CDR3: TGCGCCAGCAGTCCGGGGCACGTTAGTATCGGTGAAGCTTTCTTT.

The gene calls are TRBV18 and TRBJ2-3; possibly TRBD2 for D (5 bases). The CDR3 totals 12 residues. V gave up 3 bases and J gave up 5 bases, with 6 bases separating them. The germline CDR1 and CDR2 sequences are KGHSH and LQKENI. CDR3 sequence: CASSPREDTQYF. CDR3 bases: TGTGCCAGCTCACCCCGGGAAGATACGCAGTATTTT.

This clone was seen a few times. The chain employs TRBV27 and TRBJ2-3, with TRBD2 identical over 8 bases. V was pared by 3 bases and J by 8 bases, with 1 base of the junction left unmatched. CDR1 is MNHEY, CDR2 SMNVEV, per germline (reference sequence). CDR3 length: 12 amino acids. The CDR3 region is CASSFLAGTQYF. The CDR3 DNA follows: TGTGCCAGCAGTTTTCTAGCGGGTACGCAGTATTTT.

This chain connects TRBV5-4 to TRBJ2-7; 7 nucleotides line up with TRBD1. The length of the CDR3 is 14 residues. Germline V CDR1 and CDR2: SGHNT, YYREEE (reference sequence). V shed 0 bases and J 0 bases; nucleotides not matched to a gene: 0. The CDR3 loop is CASSLDRGSYEQYF. The CDR3 DNA is TGTGCCAGCAGCTTGGACAGGGGCTCCTACGAGCAGTACTTC. The full variable domain, in which reference TRBV5-4 and TRBJ2-7 provide the parts outside the CDR3, is ETGVTQSPTHLIKTRGQQVTLRCSSQSGHNTVSWYQQALGQGPQFIFQYYREEENGRGNFPPRFSGLQFPNYSSELNVNALELDDSALYLCASSLDRGSYEQYFGPGTRLTVT.

This clone has a handful of counts. The chain is built from TRBV5-1 and TRBJ2-5, with 10 bases that match TRBD2. The CDR3 extends over 15 amino acids. The J segment lost 3 bases and the V segment lost 0 bases, leaving 2 bases of the junction unmatched. Germline lookup yields CDR1 SGHRS and CDR2 YFSETQ. The CDR3, as DNA: TGCGCCAGCAGCTTGGGAGGACTAGCGGAAGAGACCCAGTACTTC. Encoded protein: CASSLGGLAEETQYF.

The rearrangement links TRBV2 to TRBJ1-1; D is ambiguous. Germline V gene lookup returns CDR1 SNHLY and CDR2 FYNNEI. CDR3 size: 13 residues. V dropped 8 bases and J dropped 1 base, with 11 bases sitting between them. The CDR3 DNA reads TGTGCCAGCTTCCCGCTTGAGAACACTGAAGCTTTCTTT. Amino acid sequence: CASFPLENTEAFF.

This clone was counted between two and nine times. V usage is TRBV5-1 and J usage is TRBJ1-1, with 8 bases fitting TRBD1. The CDR3 runs 15 residues. V was pared by 4 bases and J by 1 base, with 6 bases of the junction left unmatched. Germline CDR1 reads SGHRS; CDR2 reads YFSETQ. The CDR3 sequence is CASSLRQGRNTEAFF. CDR3 bases: TGCGCCAGCAGCCTACGACAGGGGAGGAACACTGAAGCTTTCTTT.

V usage is TRBV7-2 and J usage is TRBJ2-1; no definite D call. Trimming pared 4 bases from V and 5 bases from J, leaving 15 bases between. The germline gives CDR1 SGHTA, CDR2 FQGNSA. The CDR3 has 15 residues. CDR3 DNA sequence: TGTGCCAGCAGCTCCGACCGCCGTGCGGACAATGAGCAGTTCTTC. This encodes CASSSDRRADNEQFF. Full variable domain (missing parts from reference TRBV7-2 and TRBJ2-1): GAGVSQSPSNKVTEKGKDVELRCDPISGHTALYWYRQSLGQGLEFLIYFQGNSAPDKSGLPSDRFSAERTGGSVSTLTIQRTQQEDSAVYLCASSSDRRADNEQFFGPGTRLTVL.

CDR3 amino acids: CASSLNLLESDEQFF. The DNA of the CDR3 is TGTGCCAGCAGCTTAAATTTGTTGGAATCCGATGAGCAGTTCTTC. This rearrangement joins TRBV7-2 to TRBJ2-1; no clear D. The CDR3 spans 15 residues. The V and J ends lost 2 bases and 8 bases respectively, with 16 bases between them. Germline loops: CDR1 SGHTA, CDR2 FQGNSA.

This clone showed up just a few times. Here the CDR3 reads CSVEVNTEAFF. The CDR3 DNA reads TGCAGCGTTGAGGTGAACACTGAAGCTTTCTTT. This chain uses TRBV29-1 with TRBJ1-1; unclear D gene. This CDR3 is 11 amino acids long. Germline CDR1 SQVTM, CDR2 ANQGSEA. Trimming stripped 3 bases from V and 0 bases from J, with 2 bases between.

V is TRBV5-1 and J is TRBJ2-3; 7 bases align to TRBD2. V lost 1 base and J lost 0; bases outside the gene matches: 2. CDR3 length: 15 amino acids. CDR1 and CDR2 (germline): SGHRS, YFSETQ. CDR3 sequence: CASSLTSASTDTQYF. CDR3 bases: TGCGCCAGCAGCTTGACTAGCGCCAGCACAGATACGCAGTATTTT.

This clone was recorded a few times. The chain links TRBV5-1 to TRBJ2-6; possible D gene TRBD1, 5 bases. V gave up 4 bases and J gave up 0 bases, with 11 bases separating them. From germline, CDR1 is SGHRS and CDR2 YFSETQ. The CDR3 consists of 16 residues. Here the CDR3 reads CASSPTTVSGANVLTF. The DNA of the CDR3 is TGCGCCAGCAGCCCAACGACAGTCTCTGGGGCCAACGTCCTGACTTTC.

V and J are TRBV5-6 and TRBJ2-7; 9 bases are shared with TRBD1. Losses at the gene ends were 0 bases for V and 0 bases for J; bases not matched to a gene: 1. CDR1 and CDR2 (germline): SGHDT, YYEEEE. The CDR3 is made up of 15 amino acids. The CDR3 DNA reads TGTGCCAGCAGCTTGGACAGGGGGCTCTCCTACGAGCAGTACTTC. Translating gives CASSLDRGLSYEQYF.

The table lists this clone with a few counts. The chain recombines TRBV18 with TRBJ2-7; 9 nucleotides agree with TRBD1. Germline CDR1 KGHSH, CDR2 LQKENI. This CDR3 has 14 residues. V shed 6 bases, J shed 2 bases, and the junction held 5 bases outside the gene matches. In DNA, the CDR3 is TGTGCCAGCTCGACCGGGACAGGGCCCTACGAGCAGTACTTC. It yields the protein CASSTGTGPYEQYF.

V and J are TRBV6-5 and TRBJ2-5, with D perhaps matching TRBD1 (6 bases). The CDR3 length is 14 residues. The germline V gene encodes CDR1 MNHEY and CDR2 SVGAGI. Trimming shortened V by 6 bases and J by 0 bases, and 11 bases separated the two germline ends. DNA of the CDR3: TGTGCCAGCAGACCCCAGGGGTACCAAGAGACCCAGTACTTC. Protein sequence: CASRPQGYQETQYF.

The V and J genes are TRBV30 and TRBJ1-4, with D uncertain. The CDR3 loop spans 18 amino acids. Trimming removed 2 bases at V and 1 base at J, with 20 bases between. Germline values: CDR1 GTSNPN, CDR2 SVGIG (reference sequence). CDR3 residues: CAWSSRIRIGLTNEKLFF. The CDR3 DNA sequence: TGTGCCTGGAGTTCAAGGATCAGAATCGGCTTAACTAATGAAAAACTGTTTTTT.

This clone was counted many times. J is TRBJ2-1 and V is TRBV28, with D perhaps TRBD1 or TRBD2 (6 bases each). Germline CDR1 is MDHEN and CDR2 is SYDVKM. V was clipped by 2 bases and J by 9 bases, with 11 bases between them. There are 13 residues in the CDR3. CDR3 DNA: TGTGCCAGCAGTTTAGGGGGGCCGGGTGAGCAGTTCTTC. Residues: CASSLGGPGEQFF.